This is a list of T cell receptor beta chains from one sample in a study of blood T cell repertoires in COVID-19. Measured with immunoSEQ multiplex PCR; TCRdb has only the in-frame clones, and not every one. Among some 200,000 clones listed, 65% to 90% were seen once. Sequences were obtained from peripheral blood. Receptor source: an older man with acute or convalescent COVID-19. The CDR3 runs from the conserved cysteine through the conserved F or W. The order of the fields is clone size, V gene, J gene, D gene, CDR3 protein, CDR3 DNA. A D gene is named only where the DNA matches it firmly. Some rows have no size entry. The others give once, few or many, or a class for an expanded clone.

abundance: NA; v_gene: TRBV19; j_gene: TRBJ1-2; d_gene: NA; CDR3aa: CASSVGVPYGYTF; CDR3nt: TGTGCCAGTAGTGTGGGAGTTCCCTATGGCTACACCTTC
abundance: NA; v_gene: TRBV12-3/TRBV12-4; j_gene: TRBJ2-3; d_gene: NA; CDR3aa: CASSSSRDTQYF; CDR3nt: TGTGCCAGCAGTTCCTCGAGGGATACGCAGTATTTT
abundance: NA; v_gene: TRBV9; j_gene: TRBJ1-3; d_gene: NA; CDR3aa: CASSVEGTWNTIYF; CDR3nt: TGTGCCAGCAGCGTAGAGGGGACTTGGAACACCATATATTTT
abundance: NA; v_gene: TRBV2; j_gene: TRBJ2-3; d_gene: NA; CDR3aa: CASAGQGGAGTQYF; CDR3nt: TGTGCCAGCGCCGGACAGGGAGGGGCGGGTACGCAGTATTTT
abundance: NA; v_gene: TRBV24-1; j_gene: TRBJ2-5; d_gene: TRBD1; CDR3aa: CATSPGQTQETQYF; CDR3nt: TGTGCCACCAGTCCGGGACAGACTCAAGAGACCCAGTACTTC
abundance: NA; v_gene: TRBV11-3; j_gene: TRBJ2-1; d_gene: NA; CDR3aa: CASSFGIHNEQFF; CDR3nt: TGTGCCAGCAGCTTCGGGATCCACAATGAGCAGTTCTTC
abundance: NA; v_gene: TRBV28; j_gene: TRBJ1-2; d_gene: TRBD1; CDR3aa: CASSLGGTGRSNYGYTF; CDR3nt: TGTGCCAGCAGTTTAGGGGGGACAGGTCGGTCGAACTATGGCTACACCTTC
abundance: NA; v_gene: TRBV14; j_gene: TRBJ1-4; d_gene: TRBD1; CDR3aa: CASSQEDRVGEKLFF; CDR3nt: TGTGCCAGCAGCCAAGAAGACAGGGTAGGCGAAAAACTGTTTTTT
abundance: NA; v_gene: TRBV5-4; j_gene: TRBJ2-5; d_gene: NA; CDR3aa: CASSQEGQLGETQYF; CDR3nt: TGTGCCAGCAGCCAGGAGGGACAGCTGGGGGAGACCCAGTACTTC
abundance: few; v_gene: TRBV5-1; j_gene: TRBJ2-5; d_gene: TRBD1; CDR3aa: CASSLGDRGATQYF; CDR3nt: TGCGCCAGCAGCTTGGGTGACAGGGGGGCGACCCAGTACTTC
abundance: NA; v_gene: TRBV18; j_gene: TRBJ2-2; d_gene: TRBD1; CDR3aa: CASSPGQQVGVGELFF; CDR3nt: TGTGCCAGCTCACCGGGACAGCAAGTTGGGGTCGGGGAGCTGTTTTTT
abundance: few; v_gene: TRBV30; j_gene: TRBJ2-2; d_gene: TRBD2; CDR3aa: CAWTGQGLAGPTGELFF; CDR3nt: TGTGCCTGGACGGGACAGGGACTAGCGGGACCTACCGGGGAGCTGTTTTTT
abundance: NA; v_gene: TRBV24-1; j_gene: TRBJ2-1; d_gene: NA; CDR3aa: CATSDPTGYPYNEQFF; CDR3nt: TGTGCCACCAGTGACCCGACAGGTTACCCCTACAATGAGCAGTTCTTC
abundance: once; v_gene: TRBV19; j_gene: TRBJ1-2; d_gene: NA; CDR3aa: CASSMGIAGGYNYGYTF; CDR3nt: TGTGCCAGTAGTATGGGGATTGCAGGAGGCTATAACTATGGCTACACCTTC
abundance: NA; v_gene: TRBV24-1; j_gene: TRBJ1-5; d_gene: TRBD1; CDR3aa: CATSDGDRGNQPQHF; CDR3nt: TGTGCCACCAGTGATGGCGACAGGGGGAATCAGCCCCAGCATTTT
abundance: NA; v_gene: TRBV4-1; j_gene: TRBJ2-7; d_gene: NA; CDR3aa: CCCTGGAIYEQYF; CDR3nt: TGCTGCTGTACTGGGGGCGCGATATACGAGCAGTACTTC
abundance: NA; v_gene: TRBV28; j_gene: TRBJ1-2; d_gene: NA; CDR3aa: CASGNVRSGYTF; CDR3nt: TGTGCCAGCGGAAATGTACGGAGTGGCTACACCTTC
abundance: NA; v_gene: TRBV30; j_gene: TRBJ2-2; d_gene: NA; CDR3aa: CAWSVSLARAGELFF; CDR3nt: TGTGCCTGGAGTGTAAGCCTAGCGAGGGCCGGGGAGCTGTTTTTT
abundance: NA; v_gene: TRBV11-2; j_gene: TRBJ2-5; d_gene: NA; CDR3aa: CASSLADLQETQYF; CDR3nt: TGTGCCAGCAGCTTAGCGGACTTACAAGAGACCCAGTACTTC
abundance: NA; v_gene: TRBV5-1; j_gene: TRBJ2-2; d_gene: NA; CDR3aa: CASSLEGATGELFF; CDR3nt: TGCGCCAGCAGCTTGGAGGGAGCCACCGGGGAGCTGTTTTTT
abundance: NA; v_gene: TRBV11-2; j_gene: TRBJ2-7; d_gene: TRBD2; CDR3aa: CASSLMTSGNAFEQYF; CDR3nt: TGTGCCAGCAGCCTAATGACTAGCGGTAATGCGTTCGAGCAGTACTTC
abundance: NA; v_gene: TRBV11-1; j_gene: TRBJ2-3; d_gene: NA; CDR3aa: CASSLGRTDTQYF; CDR3nt: TGTGCCAGCAGCTTGGGCCGTACAGATACGCAGTATTTT
abundance: NA; v_gene: TRBV6-1; j_gene: TRBJ1-4; d_gene: NA; CDR3aa: CASSEGTVREKLFF; CDR3nt: TGTGCCAGCAGTGAAGGTACAGTCCGCGAAAAACTGTTTTTT
abundance: NA; v_gene: TRBV18; j_gene: TRBJ1-4; d_gene: TRBD1; CDR3aa: CASSPPGQNEKLFF; CDR3nt: TGTGCCAGCTCCCCCCCGGGACAGAATGAAAAACTGTTTTTT
abundance: once; v_gene: TRBV11-2; j_gene: TRBJ1-1; d_gene: TRBD1; CDR3aa: CASSLKGTGRGDTEAFF; CDR3nt: TGTGCCAGCAGCTTAAAAGGGACAGGGCGAGGGGACACTGAAGCTTTCTTT
abundance: few; v_gene: TRBV18; j_gene: TRBJ1-1; d_gene: NA; CDR3aa: CASSPPGGFPEAFF; CDR3nt: TGTGCCAGCTCACCACCAGGAGGGTTCCCTGAAGCTTTCTTT
abundance: NA; v_gene: TRBV2; j_gene: TRBJ2-4; d_gene: TRBD2; CDR3aa: CASRGLAGRAYF; CDR3nt: TGTGCCAGCAGAGGACTAGCGGGCCGAGCGTACTTC
abundance: NA; v_gene: TRBV6-5; j_gene: TRBJ2-3; d_gene: NA; CDR3aa: CASSYSRGLDTQYF; CDR3nt: TGTGCCAGCAGTTACTCCAGGGGTTTGGATACGCAGTATTTT